The source of this T cell receptor (beta chain) is a study of blood T cell repertoires in COVID-19. This table comes from immunoSEQ multiplex PCR, and its TCRdb copy is limited to in-frame clones, with some not included. Here the sample spans roughly 210,000 clones, 84% being singletons. Per germline, CDR1 LGHDT and CDR2 YNNKEL (reference sequence). This CDR3 has 17 residues. Germline trimming cut 4 bases from V and 1 base from J; bases unmatched to any gene: 7. V gene TRBV3-1 (or the pseudogene TRBV3-2) combines with J gene TRBJ2-3, with 11 bases matching TRBD2. Sequenced material: peripheral blood. The origin of this receptor is a woman of 80 years or more with COVID-19, enrolled during active disease. The CDR3 is CASSPLLAGVGTDTQYF. The CDR3 region has the DNA TGTGCCAGCAGCCCTTTACTAGCGGGGGTCGGCACAGATACGCAGTATTTT.